These 17 T cell receptor beta chains were sequenced from one sample in a study of cytomegalovirus exposure and HLA in healthy donors. Some clones are missing from TCRdb's copy, which holds only in-frame ones; the method was immunoSEQ multiplex PCR. This sample yields roughly 150,000 clones, of which 88% are seen a single time; 2.5% to 3.5% belongs to the top ten. The source material was PBMCs. These receptors were collected from a man aged 18 to 35 in good health and CMV-seronegative.

The chain employs TRBV5-1 and TRBJ2-1, with a tentative D call TRBD2 (6 bases). From germline, CDR1 is SGHRS and CDR2 YFSETQ. CDR3 length: 15 amino acids. Trimming took 0 bases from V and 7 from J, leaving 14 bases between them. The CDR3 region has the DNA TGCGCCAGCAGCTTGGAGCTAGCGATGGGAAATGAGCAGTTCTTC. As protein: CASSLELAMGNEQFF. The full variable domain, completed using reference TRBV5-1 and TRBJ2-1, is KAGVTQTPRYLIKTRGQQVTLSCSPISGHRSVSWYQQTPGQGLQFLFEYFSETQRNKGNFPGRFSGRQFSNSRSEMNVSTLELGDSALYLCASSLELAMGNEQFFGPGTRLTVL.

V and J are TRBV7-9 and TRBJ1-2; 10 nucleotides agree with TRBD1. V lost 4 bases, J lost 4 bases, and 6 bases stayed unmatched. The CDR3 extends over 15 amino acids. Germline-derived CDR1 and CDR2 are SEHNR and FQNEAQ (reference sequence). CDR3 bases: TGTGCCAGCAGCTATGTCGGACAGGGGGGCTATGGCTACACCTTC. This gives the protein CASSYVGQGGYGYTF.

This clone showed up just once. The chain joins TRBV18 to TRBJ1-5, with 11 bases lining up with TRBD1. CDR1 KGHSH and CDR2 LQKENI come from the germline V gene. Trimming removed 5 bases from V and 0 bases from J; junction bases left unmatched: 12. The CDR3 is 19 residues long. This CDR3 reads CASSFRTGGSPYSNQPQHF. In nucleotides, the CDR3 is TGTGCCAGCTCATTTAGGACAGGGGGCAGCCCTTATAGCAATCAGCCCCAGCATTTT. The full variable domain, with the rest looked up from reference TRBV18 and TRBJ1-5, is NAGVMQNPRHLVRRRGQEARLRCSPMKGHSHVYWYRQLPEEGLKFMVYLQKENIIDESGMPKERFSAEFPKEGPSILRIQQVVRGDSAAYFCASSFRTGGSPYSNQPQHFGDGTRLSIL.

The chain combines TRBV19 with TRBJ2-2; possible D gene TRBD2, 5 bases. Germline CDR1 LNHDA, CDR2 SQIVND (reference sequence). Trimming stripped 6 bases from V and 5 bases from J, with 10 bases between. There are 13 residues in the CDR3. The CDR3 nucleotides are TGTGCCAGTAGCCAGGACTTGACCGGGGAGCTGTTTTTT. As protein: CASSQDLTGELFF.

The chain joins TRBV2 to TRBJ1-1; D not resolved. The germline CDR1 and CDR2 sequences are SNHLY and FYNNEI. Trimming pared 7 bases from V and 3 bases from J, leaving 12 bases between. CDR3 size: 13 residues. The CDR3: CASMLSGYTEAFF. Written as DNA, the CDR3 is TGTGCCAGCATGCTTTCAGGATACACTGAAGCTTTCTTT.

A note on this clone: The junction departs from the called germline gene at one end, perhaps through a read error. Other DNA sequences from this sample encode an identical CDR3 as well. V and J are TRBV9 and TRBJ1-2; 7 positions match TRBD1. The CDR3 is 14 amino acids. Germline V CDR1 and CDR2: SGDLS, YYNGEE. CDR3 nucleotides: TGTGCCAGCAGCGAACACAGGGGTAACTATGGCTACACTTTC. Residues: CASSEHRGNYGYTF.

The rearrangement joins TRBV19 to TRBJ2-2, with TRBD1 identical over 8 bases. The CDR3 has 15 amino acids. J gave up 5 bases and V 5 bases, and 7 bases lay outside the gene matches. CDR1 LNHDA and CDR2 SQIVND come from the germline V gene (reference sequence). CDR3 DNA sequence: TGTGCCAGTAGTGTGGTAACAGGGGGGACCGGGGAGCTGTTTTTT. It encodes CASSVVTGGTGELFF.

The chain joins TRBV27 to TRBJ1-1; 7 bases line up with TRBD1. CDR1 and CDR2 from the germline V gene are MNHEY and SMNVEV (reference sequence). The CDR3 runs 14 residues. Unmatched junction bases numbered 8, after V lost 5 bases and J lost 5 bases. The CDR3 sequence is CASSPRQGRTEAFF. As DNA, the CDR3 is TGTGCCAGCAGTCCTCGACAGGGAAGGACTGAAGCTTTCTTT.

Here the CDR3 reads CASSQIAGAITDTQYF. The CDR3 DNA is TGTGCCAGCAGCCAAATAGCGGGGGCCATCACAGATACGCAGTATTTT. This chain uses TRBV11-2 with TRBJ2-3; TRBD2 matches at 9 bases. The germline CDR1 and CDR2 sequences are SGHAT and FQNNGV. Trimming removed 5 bases from V and 2 bases from J; junction bases left unmatched: 8. This CDR3 has 16 residues.

The chain recombines TRBV28 with TRBJ2-4; a weak D match, TRBD2 (5 bases). The CDR3 has 17 residues. Germline V CDR1 and CDR2: MDHEN, SYDVKM. Trimming removed 6 bases from V and 0 bases from J, with 18 bases in between. The CDR3 DNA sequence: TGTGCCAGCAGGCACCCCGGGATAAGTGAAGCCAAAAACATTCAGTACTTC. This gives the protein CASRHPGISEAKNIQYF.

CDR3 DNA: TGTGCCAGCAGCCCCTCCCTCGAGCAGTACTTC. It translates to CASSPSLEQYF. J is TRBJ2-7 and V is TRBV6-6, with D uncertain. The CDR3 sequence is 11 residues long. Germline V lookup: CDR1 MNHNY, CDR2 SVGAGI (reference sequence). The ends were cut back, 6 bases at V and 6 bases at J, with 9 bases in the middle.

The chain has TRBV29-1 and TRBJ2-5; 9 nucleotides match TRBD2. Germline V gene data show CDR1 as SQVTM and CDR2 as ANQGSEA. The CDR3 extends over 14 amino acids. The V and J ends lost 8 bases and 5 bases, in that order; junction bases with no gene match: 12. The CDR3 nucleotides read TGCAGCTCCGCCCTTACTGCGGGGGGGGAGACCCAGTACTTC. Its translation is CSSALTAGGETQYF. The variable domain in full, with the rest retrieved from reference TRBV29-1 and TRBJ2-5, is SAVISQKPSRDICQRGTSLTIQCQVDSQVTMMFWYRQQPGQSLTLIATANQGSEATYESGFVIDKFPISRPNLTFSTLTVSNMSPEDSSIYLCSSALTAGGETQYFGPGTRLLVL.

V usage is TRBV6-6 and J usage is TRBJ2-3; 11 nucleotides agree with TRBD1. The length of the CDR3 is 15 residues. The V gene's germline CDR1 is MNHNY and CDR2 SVGAGI (reference sequence). Unmatched junction bases numbered 7, after V lost 6 bases and J lost 5 bases. Here the CDR3 reads CASRMDRGRRDTQYF. The CDR3 region has the DNA TGTGCCAGCAGGATGGACAGGGGGCGCCGAGATACGCAGTATTTT.

The rearrangement uses TRBV18 and TRBJ1-5, with D possibly TRBD1 on 6 matching bases. From germline, CDR1 is KGHSH and CDR2 LQKENI. The CDR3 totals 17 residues. V was shortened by 1 base and J by 2 bases, with 15 bases between the two germline ends. The CDR3 spells CASSPLAQGTGNQPQHF. In DNA, the CDR3 is TGTGCCAGCTCACCACTTGCACAGGGAACGGGCAATCAGCCCCAGCATTTT.

This clone has just one count. J is TRBJ2-3 and V is TRBV29-1; D perhaps matches TRBD1 (5 bases). V shed 4 bases and J shed 2 bases, with 13 bases lying between them. The germline V gene encodes CDR1 SQVTM and CDR2 ANQGSEA. This CDR3 is 14 amino acids long. CDR3: CSVGPPQDTDTQYF. The CDR3, as DNA: TGCAGCGTTGGCCCCCCACAGGACACAGATACGCAGTATTTT.

This sequence joins TRBV7-9 and TRBJ2-7; D is unclear. Germline CDR1 reads SEHNR; CDR2 reads FQNEAQ (reference sequence). The V gene lost 5 bases and the J gene lost 2 bases, with 10 bases spanning the gap. The CDR3 has 13 residues. CDR3 bases: TGTGCCAGCAGCCAACCGGTGGCCTACGAGCAGTACTTC. This sequence encodes CASSQPVAYEQYF.

In regard to this clone: At one boundary the junction diverges from the germline segment, which might be a read error. The chain couples TRBV5-8 to TRBJ1-2; 9 bases are shared with TRBD1. Per germline, CDR1 SGHTS and CDR2 YDEGEE. CDR3 length equals 13 residues. In DNA form, the CDR3 reads TGTGCCAGCAGTTTGGGGGACAGGGCTGGCTACACCTTC. As protein: CASSLGDRAGYTF.